Ten or more counts support the clone carrying this TCR beta chain. Its antigen is still unknown. The entry originates in a study of T-cell reconstitution after alpha-beta-depleted transplantation in children. Germline V gene lookup returns CDR1 SGHDN and CDR2 FVKESK. V was clipped by 2 bases and J by 5 bases, with 9 bases between them. The CDR3 has 13 amino acids. Study-wide findings and caveats: Surviving recipient T cells and thymic progenitors accounted for the high day-60 TCRbeta diversity observed in some patients. About two months after transplant, alpha-beta T cells reportedly came from several hundred expanded graft clones. A year post-transplant, T-cell counts and diversity derived mostly from newly produced T cells.

For TCRbeta, the library was prepared with unique molecular identifiers. TCRdb itself ran the PCR reads through MiXCR, one entry per CDR3 protein. The sample lists around 450,000 distinct CDR3 sequences; roughly 16% were seen once. This chain connects TRBV14 to TRBJ2-5; D unresolved. The origin of this receptor is a boy in the first two years of life who had a stem cell transplant for Wiskott-Aldrich syndrome, so the T cells may come from the graft donor. Sequenced material: PBMCs, mostly from graft donor cells, taken 360 days after TCRalphabeta/CD19-depleted stem cell transplant. The CDR3: CASSQFLQETQYF. The DNA of the CDR3 is TGTGCCAGCAGCCAATTCCTCCAGGAGACCCAGTACTTC.